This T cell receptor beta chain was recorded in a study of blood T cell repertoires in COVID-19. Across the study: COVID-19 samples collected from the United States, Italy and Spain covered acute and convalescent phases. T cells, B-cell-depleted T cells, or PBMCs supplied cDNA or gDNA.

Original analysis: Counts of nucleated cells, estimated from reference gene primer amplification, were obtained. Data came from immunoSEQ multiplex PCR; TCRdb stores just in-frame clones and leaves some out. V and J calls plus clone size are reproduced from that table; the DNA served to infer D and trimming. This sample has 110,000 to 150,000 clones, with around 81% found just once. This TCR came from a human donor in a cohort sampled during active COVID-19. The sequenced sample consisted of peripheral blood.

The DNA for the CDR3 is TGCGCCAGCAGCTTGGCCCAGGACTACCTAAACCGGGATACGCAGTATTTT. Translated: CASSLAQDYLNRDTQYF. This chain uses TRBV5-1 with TRBJ2-3; possibly TRBD2 for D (6 bases). Trimming took off 0 bases at V and 6 bases at J, with 20 bases between the two ends. The CDR3 sequence is 17 residues long. Germline loops: CDR1 SGHRS, CDR2 YFSETQ.